Below, 31 T cell receptor beta chains from the same sample are listed, as sequenced in a study of cytotoxic CD8 clonotypes in ibrutinib-treated CLL. Measured with immunoSEQ multiplex PCR; TCRdb has only the in-frame clones, and not every one. The data show tens of thousands of clones, with approximately 70% seen just once and approximately 13% held by the top ten. This sample comprised PBMCs, obtained after 12 months of ibrutinib treatment. All receptors derive from a human donor with chronic lymphocytic leukemia.

This clone showed up just a few times. The chain combines TRBV18 with TRBJ2-7; TRBD2 is a possible D gene (8 bases). This CDR3 comprises 15 residues. Per germline, CDR1 KGHSH and CDR2 LQKENI. V lost 3 bases and J lost 5, with 17 bases in between. CDR3 amino acids: CASSPPGLGGHEQYF. As DNA, the CDR3 is TGTGCCAGCTCACCGCCGGGACTAGGGGGCCACGAGCAGTACTTC.

This clone showed up just a few times. J is TRBJ2-3 and V is TRBV4-2; D possibly corresponds to TRBD2 (5 bases). This CDR3 contains 14 residues. Looked up from germline, CDR1 is LGHNA and CDR2 is YNFKEQ. V was clipped by 1 base and J by 0 bases, with 5 bases between them. CDR3 region: CASSQGTSTDTQYF. CDR3 nucleotide sequence: TGTGCCAGCAGCCAAGGGACTAGCACAGATACGCAGTATTTT.

The chain recombines TRBV7-9 with TRBJ1-5; D remains ambiguous. Germline V gives CDR1 SEHNR, CDR2 FQNEAQ (reference sequence). The CDR3 is made up of 13 amino acids. V was pared by 6 bases and J by 6 bases, with 12 bases between. In nucleotides, the CDR3 is TGTGCCAGCAGTCTGTCGTTCGGTCAGCCCCAGCATTTT. It codes for CASSLSFGQPQHF. Full variable domain (remainder filled in from reference TRBV7-9 and TRBJ1-5): DTGVSQNPRHKITKRGQNVTFRCDPISEHNRLYWYRQTLGQGPEFLTYFQNEAQLEKSRLLSDRFSAERPKGSFSTLEIQRTEQGDSAMYLCASSLSFGQPQHFGDGTRLSIL.

This chain links TRBV5-5 with TRBJ2-7; 10 nucleotides line up with TRBD2. V shed 6 bases, J shed 3 bases, and the junction held 18 bases outside the gene matches. The CDR3 consists of 18 residues. Germline V CDR1 and CDR2: SGHKS, YYEKEE (reference sequence). This CDR3 reads CASKDKLPLAGVIYEQYF. The CDR3 nucleotides are TGTGCCAGCAAGGATAAGCTCCCTCTAGCGGGAGTAATCTACGAGCAGTACTTC.

This clone was seen just once. This chain connects TRBV7-9 to TRBJ2-6, with TRBD2 matching over 10 bases. The CDR3 has 19 amino acids. Unmatched junction bases numbered 10, after V lost 3 bases and J lost 2 bases. Looked up from germline, CDR1 is SEHNR and CDR2 is FQNEAQ (reference sequence). CDR3 in DNA: TGTGCCAGCAGCTTGGGATTAGCGGGAGGTGGTGCTGGGGCCAACGTCCTGACTTTC. It yields the protein CASSLGLAGGGAGANVLTF.

This clone was recorded once. The rearrangement uses TRBV18 and TRBJ2-7, with 9 nucleotides matching TRBD2. Losses at the gene ends were 1 base for V and 7 bases for J; bases not matched to a gene: 5. CDR1 KGHSH and CDR2 LQKENI come from the germline V gene. The CDR3 is 14 amino acids. The CDR3 DNA reads as TGTGCCAGCTCACCACTAGCGGGAGTGGAGGAGCAGTACTTC. Translating it yields CASSPLAGVEEQYF.

This chain joins TRBV2 and TRBJ2-5; no clear D gene. V shed 7 bases and J shed 4 bases, with 13 bases lying between them. Germline loops: CDR1 SNHLY, CDR2 FYNNEI. This CDR3 is built from 13 residues. The chain's CDR3 is CASNYGRGETQYF. The CDR3 DNA reads as TGTGCCAGCAACTACGGACGAGGAGAGACCCAGTACTTC. Drawing the rest from reference TRBV2 and TRBJ2-5, the complete variable domain is EPEVTQTPSHQVTQMGQEVILRCVPISNHLYFYWYRQILGQKVEFLVSFYNNEISEKSEIFDDQFSVERPDGSNFTLKIRSTKLEDSAMYFCASNYGRGETQYFGPGTRLLVL.

The genes are TRBV29-1 and TRBJ2-1, with 7 bases lining up with TRBD1. With V trimmed by 5 bases and J by 6 bases, 22 bases remained unmatched. Germline CDR1 SQVTM, CDR2 ANQGSEA. The CDR3 extends over 18 amino acids. CDR3 in amino acids: CSVTTDFSGTVWTNEQFF. CDR3 DNA sequence: TGCAGCGTTACAACCGACTTTTCCGGGACAGTCTGGACCAATGAGCAGTTCTTC.

This chain joins TRBV7-9 and TRBJ2-4; TRBD1 matches 10 bases. The CDR3 extends over 16 amino acids. The germline V gene has CDR1 SEHNR and CDR2 FQNEAQ (reference sequence). The J segment lost 8 bases and the V segment lost 5 bases, leaving 12 bases of the junction unmatched. CDR3: CASSRPKTDRGDIQYF. The CDR3 region has the DNA TGTGCCAGCAGCCGACCTAAGACGGACAGGGGGGACATTCAGTACTTC.

A few counts support this clone. The rearrangement uses TRBV5-6 and TRBJ1-3; TRBD1 might be the D (5 bases). The CDR3 length is 13 residues. V lost 4 bases to trimming and J lost 12 bases, with 17 bases between them. Germline CDR1 SGHDT, CDR2 YYEEEE. CDR3 sequence (DNA): TGTGCCAGCAGCCAGACTACTAAGGGGATCATATATTTT. This translates into CASSQTTKGIIYF.

The rearrangement links TRBV27 to TRBJ2-7; weak D call: TRBD2 (5 bases). The CDR3 is 15 amino acids. In germline, CDR1 is MNHEY, CDR2 SMNVEV (reference sequence). The V end was cut by 2 bases, the J end by 7 bases, with 18 bases between. The CDR3, as DNA: TGTGCCAGCAGTTTACGTCGAGGGCTAACCGGAGAGCAGTACTTC. This gives the protein CASSLRRGLTGEQYF.

The V gene is TRBV6-5, the J gene TRBJ2-5; no definite D call. The CDR3 is 14 amino acids. Trimming took off 4 bases at V and 0 bases at J, with 9 bases between the two ends. Per germline, CDR1 MNHEY and CDR2 SVGAGI. Written as DNA, the CDR3 is TGTGCCAGCAGTTCCGGTGGCAACCAAGAGACCCAGTACTTC. This codes for CASSSGGNQETQYF.

The chain joins TRBV6-1 to TRBJ1-1; 8 positions agree with TRBD1. This CDR3 has 16 amino acids. Per germline, CDR1 MNHNS and CDR2 SASEGT. V was pared by 4 bases and J by 4 bases, with 11 bases of the junction left unmatched. Here the CDR3 reads CASSGGNRGGFTEAFF. CDR3 sequence (DNA): TGTGCCAGCAGTGGAGGTAACAGGGGGGGTTTCACTGAAGCTTTCTTT.

This chain connects TRBV5-6 to TRBJ2-7; 7 bases fit TRBD1. This CDR3 has 14 residues. Trimming took 3 bases from V and 4 from J; bases not matched to a gene: 7. CDR1 and CDR2 (germline): SGHDT, YYEEEE. DNA for the CDR3: TGTGCCAGCAGCTGGGGACAGACCCCTTACGAGCAGTACTTC. Amino acid sequence: CASSWGQTPYEQYF.

The sample holds one count of this clone. The chain employs TRBV28 and TRBJ2-7; 9 positions match TRBD2. Germline values: CDR1 MDHEN, CDR2 SYDVKM. The CDR3 runs to 14 residues. The trim removed 5 bases at V and 0 bases at J, leaving 2 bases unmatched. The CDR3 sequence is CASSPGLASYEQYF. The CDR3 nucleotides are TGTGCCAGCAGTCCGGGACTAGCCTCCTACGAGCAGTACTTC.

This clone appeared once. V gene TRBV30 combines with J gene TRBJ2-7; TRBD2 matches at 7 bases. Germline V lookup: CDR1 GTSNPN, CDR2 SVGIG (reference sequence). With V trimmed by 5 bases and J by 0 bases, 13 bases remained unmatched. The CDR3 consists of 16 residues. Here the CDR3 reads CAWSAVRLASSYEQYF. The CDR3 coding sequence is TGTGCCTGGTCCGCCGTTCGACTAGCATCCTCCTACGAGCAGTACTTC.

This clone came up a few times. The rearrangement joins TRBV4-1 to TRBJ2-7, with 7 positions matching TRBD2. Germline CDR1 MGHRA, CDR2 YSYEKL. The CDR3 has 15 residues. The ends lost 3 bases at V and 3 bases at J; junction bases unmatched: 8. The CDR3 region has the DNA TGCGCCAGCAGCCATCAAGTGGCTAGCGGCTACGAGCAGTACTTC. It translates to CASSHQVASGYEQYF.

V and J are TRBV6-4 and TRBJ2-7; 8 nucleotides match TRBD2. V lost 2 bases and J lost 1; bases outside the gene matches: 13. The CDR3 is 18 residues long. CDR1 and CDR2 (germline): MRHNA, SNTAGT. CDR3 in DNA: TGTGCCAGCAGTGACACCGGGACTAGGGGCTCCCCATCCTACGAGCAGTACTTC. This encodes CASSDTGTRGSPSYEQYF.

The rearrangement uses TRBV19 and TRBJ1-2; a weak D match, TRBD1 (5 bases). Germline-derived CDR1 and CDR2 are LNHDA and SQIVND (reference sequence). The CDR3 has 12 amino acids. Trimming took off 7 bases at V and 2 bases at J, with 8 bases between the two ends. The DNA of the CDR3 is TGTGCCAGTACCCAGGGAAACTATGGCTACACCTTC. Protein: CASTQGNYGYTF. Full variable domain (remainder filled in from reference TRBV19 and TRBJ1-2): DGGITQSPKYLFRKEGQNVTLSCEQNLNHDAMYWYRQDPGQGLRLIYYSQIVNDFQKGDIAEGYSVSREKKESFPLTVTSAQKNPTAFYLCASTQGNYGYTFGSGTRLTVV.

The chain recombines TRBV9 with TRBJ2-3; 11 bases map to TRBD2. The junction had 5 bases not matched to a gene; V was cut back by 4 bases and J by 4 bases. The germline V gene encodes CDR1 SGDLS and CDR2 YYNGEE. This CDR3 has 15 residues. For the CDR3, the DNA is TGTGCCAGCAGCCTTAGCGGGAGGGCCGCAGATACGCAGTATTTT. Translated, it gives CASSLSGRAADTQYF.

The DNA for the CDR3 is TGTGCCAGCAGCTTAGACCCTACACAGGATCGGGATCAGCCCCAGCATTTT. This encodes CASSLDPTQDRDQPQHF. The chain uses TRBV7-2 and TRBJ1-5; a weak D match, TRBD1 (5 bases). The CDR3 loop spans 17 amino acids. Germline-derived CDR1 and CDR2 are SGHTA and FQGNSA. V was pared by 1 base and J by 5 bases, with 18 bases between.

The V call is TRBV9, the J call TRBJ1-2; D not resolved. V was pared by 4 bases and J by 4 bases, with 11 bases between. The CDR3 loop spans 13 amino acids. Germline CDR1 reads SGDLS; CDR2 reads YYNGEE. In nucleotides, the CDR3 is TGTGCCAGCAGCATAACGGAAACCTATGGCTACACCTTC. It specifies CASSITETYGYTF. Full variable domain (outside the CDR3, taken from reference TRBV9 and TRBJ1-2): DSGVTQTPKHLITATGQRVTLRCSPRSGDLSVYWYQQSLDQGLQFLIQYYNGEERAKGNILERFSAQQFPDLHSELNLSSLELGDSALYFCASSITETYGYTFGSGTRLTVV.

The chain carries TRBV25-1 and TRBJ2-1; D may be TRBD2 (6 bases). The CDR3 runs 16 residues. Trimming stripped 1 base from V and 2 bases from J, with 12 bases between. Germline V gene data show CDR1 as MGHDK and CDR2 as SYGVNS. CDR3 loop: CASSESGTGAYNEQFF. The CDR3 DNA reads as TGTGCCAGCAGTGAATCTGGGACTGGGGCCTACAATGAGCAGTTCTTC.

The chain employs TRBV19 and TRBJ2-3, with D maybe TRBD2 (6 bases). Germline loops: CDR1 LNHDA, CDR2 SQIVND (reference sequence). V was clipped by 11 bases and J by 3 bases, with 15 bases between them. The CDR3 consists of 13 residues. The CDR3 sequence is CAGKAAGTDTQYF. The CDR3 nucleotides read TGTGCCGGGAAAGCGGCGGGGACAGATACGCAGTATTTT.

This clone has only a few counts. One junction end does not reproduce the germline sequence, and a read error may be involved. J is TRBJ1-2 and V is TRBV4-1; possibly TRBD1 for D (5 bases). Per the germline V gene, CDR1 is MGHRA and CDR2 is YSYEKL. The CDR3 runs 17 residues. The CDR3 nucleotides read TGCGCCAGCAGCCAAGACCCGGGACGGAGCCTACTTTATGGCTACGCCTTC. As protein: CASSQDPGRSLLYGYAF.

The CDR3 sequence is CASSLVHKDTEAFF. CDR3 DNA: TGCGCCAGCAGCTTGGTACACAAGGACACTGAAGCTTTCTTT. V is TRBV5-1 and J is TRBJ1-1; D gene unclear. The CDR3 runs to 14 residues. V lost 0 bases to trimming and J lost 3 bases, with 9 bases between them. CDR1 is SGHRS and CDR2 is YFSETQ in the germline V gene.

The V call is TRBV15, the J call TRBJ1-4; D ambiguous. V was trimmed by 1 base and J by 0 bases, leaving 6 bases between them. Per germline, CDR1 LNHNV and CDR2 YYDKDF (reference sequence). The CDR3 is 15 amino acids. The DNA for the CDR3 is TGTGCCACCAGCAGAGGGCCGCCAACTAATGAAAAACTGTTTTTT. This translates into CATSRGPPTNEKLFF.

This clone was detected once. The chain joins TRBV9 to TRBJ2-3; the match to TRBD2 covers 11 bases. Germline lookup yields CDR1 SGDLS and CDR2 YYNGEE. V was clipped by 0 bases and J by 2 bases; unmatched bases: 5. CDR3 size: 17 residues. CDR3 sequence: CASSVVTSGAFTDTQYF. As DNA, the CDR3 is TGTGCCAGCAGCGTAGTGACTAGCGGGGCGTTCACAGATACGCAGTATTTT.

This sequence joins TRBV23-1 and TRBJ2-2; perhaps D is TRBD1 or TRBD2 (7 bases each). TRBV23-1 is designated an ORF whose function remains uncertain. The CDR3 has 16 residues. Trimming took 8 bases from V and 1 from J, leaving 17 bases between them. For the CDR3, the DNA is TGCGCCAGCGCCCCGGGGGGACAGATGAACACCGGGGAGCTGTTTTTT. Its translation is CASAPGGQMNTGELFF.

The V call is TRBV7-6, the J call TRBJ1-2; unclear D gene. The V end was cut by 5 bases, the J end by 2 bases, with 9 bases between. Germline CDR1 is SGHVS and CDR2 is FNYEAQ. This CDR3 comprises 13 residues. The CDR3 here is CASSPTGNYGYTF. The CDR3, as DNA: TGTGCCAGCAGCCCCACGGGGAACTATGGCTACACCTTC. The full variable domain, completed using reference TRBV7-6 and TRBJ1-2, is GAGVSQSPRYKVTKRGQDVALRCDPISGHVSLYWYRQALGQGPEFLTYFNYEAQQDKSGLPNDRFSAERPEGSISTLTIQRTEQRDSAMYRCASSPTGNYGYTFGSGTRLTVV.

This clone was counted between two and nine times. The J gene is TRBJ2-7, the V gene TRBV7-7, with D hard to call. The CDR3 contains 14 residues. Trimming took 5 bases from V and 0 from J, leaving 11 bases between them. Germline V CDR1 and CDR2: SSHAT, FNYEAQ (reference sequence). CDR3 amino acids: CASSPEYSSYEQYF. For the CDR3, the DNA is TGTGCCAGCAGCCCCGAGTACAGCTCCTACGAGCAGTACTTC. The variable domain in full, with the rest retrieved from reference TRBV7-7 and TRBJ2-7, is GAGVSQSPRYKVTKRGQDVTLRCDPISSHATLYWYQQALGQGPEFLTYFNYEAQPDKSGLPSDRFSAERPEGSISTLTIQRTEQRDSAMYRCASSPEYSSYEQYFGPGTRLTVT.